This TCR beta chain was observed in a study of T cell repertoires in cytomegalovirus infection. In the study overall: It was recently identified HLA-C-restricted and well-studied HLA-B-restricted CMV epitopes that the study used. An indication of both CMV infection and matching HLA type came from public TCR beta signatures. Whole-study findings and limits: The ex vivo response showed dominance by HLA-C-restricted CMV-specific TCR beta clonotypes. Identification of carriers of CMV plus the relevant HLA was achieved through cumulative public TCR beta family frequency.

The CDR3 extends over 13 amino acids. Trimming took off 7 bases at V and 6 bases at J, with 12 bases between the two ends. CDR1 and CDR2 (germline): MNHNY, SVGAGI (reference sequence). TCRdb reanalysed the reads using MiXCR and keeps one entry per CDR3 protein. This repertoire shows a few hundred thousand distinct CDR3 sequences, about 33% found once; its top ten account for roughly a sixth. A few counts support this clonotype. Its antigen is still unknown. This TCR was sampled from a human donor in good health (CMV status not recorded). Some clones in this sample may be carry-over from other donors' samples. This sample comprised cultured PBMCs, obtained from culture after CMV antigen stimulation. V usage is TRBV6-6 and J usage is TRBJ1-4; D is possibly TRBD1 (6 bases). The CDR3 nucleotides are TGTGCCAGCACCGAACAGGGAGATGAAAAACTGTTTTTT. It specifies CASTEQGDEKLFF.